The 10 T cell receptor beta chains presented below share a single source sample, sequenced in a study of CD8 T cells in ankylosing spondylitis. TCRdb ran MiXCR on the 5' RACE reads and lists one entry per CDR3 protein. The repertoire holds 150,000 to 200,000 distinct CDR3 sequences, roughly 10% seen once, with 25% to 35% in the top ten. The sequencing sample was made of blood, either unsorted or a sorted T cell fraction (not recorded which). All receptors come from a male donor with ankylosing spondylitis or in good health (not recorded which).

This clonotype showed up many times. The rearrangement links TRBV20-1 to TRBJ2-7; 8 positions match TRBD1. V lost 3 bases to trimming and J lost 4 bases; unmatched junction nucleotides: 11. Germline V gene sequence: CDR1 DFQATT, CDR2 SNEGSKA (reference sequence). This CDR3 is built from 15 residues. The CDR3 is CSASWPGTGGYEQYF. The CDR3 bases are TGCAGTGCTAGTTGGCCCGGGACAGGAGGTTACGAGCAGTACTTC.

This clonotype occurred a few times. This chain joins TRBV7-2 and TRBJ2-1, with TRBD1 matching 10 bases. V was pared by 2 bases and J by 7 bases, with 5 bases of the junction left unmatched. Germline values: CDR1 SGHTA, CDR2 FQGNSA. The CDR3 sequence is 15 residues long. The CDR3 region has the DNA TGTGCCAGCAGCTTAACCGGGACAGGGGCGAATGAGCAGTTCTTC. This translates into CASSLTGTGANEQFF.

This clonotype has a count of ten or more. V and J are TRBV5-1 and TRBJ2-1, with a weak D call TRBD2 (5 bases). Trimming stripped 4 bases from V and 5 bases from J, with 13 bases between. The CDR3 length is 14 residues. CDR1 is SGHRS and CDR2 is YFSETQ in the germline V gene. The CDR3 loop reads CASSIGIADNEQFF. For the CDR3, the DNA is TGCGCCAGCAGCATCGGGATTGCAGACAATGAGCAGTTCTTC. The full variable domain, completed using reference TRBV5-1 and TRBJ2-1, is KAGVTQTPRYLIKTRGQQVTLSCSPISGHRSVSWYQQTPGQGLQFLFEYFSETQRNKGNFPGRFSGRQFSNSRSEMNVSTLELGDSALYLCASSIGIADNEQFFGPGTRLTVL.

The sample holds many counts of this clonotype. The J gene is TRBJ2-3, the V gene TRBV20-1; TRBD1 might be the D (6 bases). Germline lookup yields CDR1 DFQATT and CDR2 SNEGSKA (reference sequence). This CDR3 is built from 15 residues. Trimming removed 1 base at V and 0 bases at J, with 11 bases between. This CDR3 is CSARARTVSTDTQYF. In DNA form, the CDR3 reads TGCAGTGCTAGAGCCCGGACAGTGAGCACAGATACGCAGTATTTT.

In its sample, this clonotype was seen many times. This chain connects TRBV10-3 to TRBJ2-1; D may be TRBD2 (6 bases). This CDR3 spans 14 amino acids. Trimming stripped 4 bases from V and 4 bases from J, with 11 bases between. The germline gives CDR1 ENHRY, CDR2 SYGVKD. The CDR3 DNA reads TGTGCCATCAGTGCCCCGGGGGTATACAATGAGCAGTTCTTC. This translates into CAISAPGVYNEQFF.

This chain connects TRBV5-1 to TRBJ2-1, with 8 positions matching TRBD2. V trimming: 5 bases; J trimming: 6 bases; junction bases outside the gene matches: 10. The CDR3 length is 15 residues. The germline gives CDR1 SGHRS, CDR2 YFSETQ. The CDR3 loop is CASSLGLDGSNEQFF. The CDR3 DNA follows: TGCGCCAGCAGTCTGGGACTAGATGGAAGCAATGAGCAGTTCTTC.

This clonotype has only a few counts. The V call is TRBV6-1, the J call TRBJ2-6; no firm D call. The CDR3 is 15 residues long. From germline, CDR1 is MNHNS and CDR2 SASEGT. Trimming cost V 7 bases and J 0 bases, with 10 bases left between them. CDR3 in DNA: TGTGCCAGCACTACCATGGGCTCTGGGGCCAACGTCCTGACTTTC. Translated, it gives CASTTMGSGANVLTF.

The chain combines TRBV20-1 with TRBJ2-2, with 7 positions matching TRBD1. The CDR3 is 13 amino acids. The germline gives CDR1 DFQATT, CDR2 SNEGSKA (reference sequence). V was pared by 3 bases and J by 5 bases, with 3 bases of the junction left unmatched. This chain's CDR3 is CSARDRWTGELFF. CDR3 nucleotides: TGCAGTGCTAGGGACAGGTGGACCGGGGAGCTGTTTTTT.

CDR3 DNA sequence: TGTGCCAGCACATCGTGGGGGTCGGGAGATACGCAGTATTTT. Its protein product is CASTSWGSGDTQYF. The rearrangement uses TRBV11-2 and TRBJ2-3; TRBD1 or TRBD2 may be the D gene (5 bases each). V was cut by 7 bases and J by 5 bases, with 16 bases left in between. Per germline, CDR1 SGHAT and CDR2 FQNNGV. This CDR3 contains 14 residues. Based on the CDR3 plus reference TRBV11-2 and TRBJ2-3, the full variable domain is EAGVAQSPRYKIIEKRQSVAFWCNPISGHATLYWYQQILGQGPKLLIQFQNNGVVDDSQLPKDRFSAERLKGVDSTLKIQPAKLEDSAVYLCASTSWGSGDTQYFGPGTRLTVL.

This clonotype appeared a few times. The chain joins TRBV10-3 to TRBJ2-1; 7 bases map to TRBD2. The CDR3 extends over 15 amino acids. The V gene end was trimmed by 5 bases and the J gene end by 3 bases; junction bases not matched to a gene: 7. CDR1 and CDR2 (germline): ENHRY, SYGVKD. The CDR3 region is CAISRASGGYNEQFF. CDR3 nucleotides: TGTGCCATCAGTCGGGCTAGCGGCGGCTACAATGAGCAGTTCTTC.